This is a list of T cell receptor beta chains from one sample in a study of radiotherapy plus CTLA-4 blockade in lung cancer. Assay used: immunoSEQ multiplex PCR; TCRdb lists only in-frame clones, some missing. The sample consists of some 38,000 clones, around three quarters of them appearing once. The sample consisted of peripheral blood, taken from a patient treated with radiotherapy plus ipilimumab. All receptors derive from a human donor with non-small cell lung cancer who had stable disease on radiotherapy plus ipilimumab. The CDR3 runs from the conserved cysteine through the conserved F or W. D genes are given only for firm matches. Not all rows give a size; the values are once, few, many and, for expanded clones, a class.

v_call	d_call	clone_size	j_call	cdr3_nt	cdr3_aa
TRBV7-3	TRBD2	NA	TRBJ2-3	TGTGCCAGCAGCTCCGTAACTAGCGGGGAGTACACAGATACGCAGTATTTT	CASSSVTSGEYTDTQYF
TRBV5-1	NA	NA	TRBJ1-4	TGCGCCAGCAGCTTGACCTCCCAGGGAGGATCTGAAAAACTGTTTTTT	CASSLTSQGGSEKLFF
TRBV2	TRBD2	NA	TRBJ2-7	TGTGCCAGCAGTGAGGCGGAGGTAGCGGGCTACGAGCAGTACTTC	CASSEAEVAGYEQYF
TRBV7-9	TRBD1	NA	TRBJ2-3	TGTGCCAGCAGCCCCGGACAGGGGGCTTTTGTGTCAGATACGCAGTATTTT	CASSPGQGAFVSDTQYF
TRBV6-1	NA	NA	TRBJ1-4	TGTGCCAGCAGTGCCCAGAGAAACCTTGAAAAACTGTTTTTT	CASSAQRNLEKLFF
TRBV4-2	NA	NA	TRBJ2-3	TGTGCCAGCAGCCAAGGACAGGACACAGATACGCAGTATTTT	CASSQGQDTDTQYF
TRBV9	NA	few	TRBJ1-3	TGTGCCAGCAGCGTAGACCCCACGGCAGGTGTAGGAAACACCATATATTTT	CASSVDPTAGVGNTIYF
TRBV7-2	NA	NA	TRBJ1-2	TGTGCCAGCAGCCCGGCTTTCTATGGCTACACCTTC	CASSPAFYGYTF
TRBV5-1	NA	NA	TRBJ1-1	TGCGCCAGCAGCGAGACAGGTTCAGGCACTGAAGCTTTCTTT	CASSETGSGTEAFF
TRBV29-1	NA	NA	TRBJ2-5	TGCAGCGTTGAAGCCTCTAGGGGGGAGACCCAGTACTTC	CSVEASRGETQYF